This T cell receptor (beta chain) comes out of a study of cytomegalovirus exposure and HLA in healthy donors. The study, taken as a whole, reports: Researchers left out some V segments, among them TRBV6-2 and TRBV6-3, as indistinguishable.

Of note for this clone: The antigen remains undetermined.

PCR primers comprised 60 Vbeta and 13 Jbeta primers. Per the authors' pipeline: Some 11 million shared chains were among the about 80 million unique TCR beta chains that a later analysis counted. Produced via immunoSEQ multiplex PCR; TCRdb's table is partial and in-frame only. V and J calls and clone size are as listed in that table; D and trimming were resolved from the DNA. This repertoire includes 30,000 to 45,000 clones. CDR1 and CDR2 (germline): MNHEY, SVGAGI. CDR3 length: 15 residues. V dropped 2 bases and J dropped 3 bases, with 11 bases sitting between them. Input material: PBMCs. The chain is built from TRBV6-5 and TRBJ2-1; D possibly corresponds to TRBD2 (6 bases). The sequence derives from a man aged 35-49 years in good health and CMV-seropositive. CDR3 loop: CASSYTSSVYNEQFF. CDR3 sequence (DNA): TGTGCCAGCAGTTACACGTCTAGCGTCTACAATGAGCAGTTCTTC.